This TCR beta chain was captured by sequencing in a study of PD-1 blockade in classical Hodgkin lymphoma. Germline CDR1 is SGHAT and CDR2 is FQNNGV. The CDR3 is made up of 12 amino acids. V was trimmed by 0 bases and J by 7 bases, leaving 4 bases between them. Comment on this clone: What it binds is not known.

Overall study findings and caveats: As was reported, newly diagnosed patients showed lower baseline TCR diversity than healthy donors did.

Every patient relapsed after autologous stem cell transplantation, and brentuximab vedotin exposure varied. Using immunoSEQ multiplex PCR, the repertoire was profiled, and TCRdb retains in-frame clones only, with some absent. The sample includes about 61,000 clones, 80% to 90% seen only once; the top ten take over 12%. Sequencing used peripheral blood mononuclear cells (PBMCs), obtained at baseline. This clonotype was obtained from a human donor with classical Hodgkin lymphoma. V is TRBV11-2 and J is TRBJ1-3, with unresolved D. The CDR3 nucleotides read TGTGCCAGCAGCTTAGACGGCAACACCATATATTTT. This sequence encodes CASSLDGNTIYF.